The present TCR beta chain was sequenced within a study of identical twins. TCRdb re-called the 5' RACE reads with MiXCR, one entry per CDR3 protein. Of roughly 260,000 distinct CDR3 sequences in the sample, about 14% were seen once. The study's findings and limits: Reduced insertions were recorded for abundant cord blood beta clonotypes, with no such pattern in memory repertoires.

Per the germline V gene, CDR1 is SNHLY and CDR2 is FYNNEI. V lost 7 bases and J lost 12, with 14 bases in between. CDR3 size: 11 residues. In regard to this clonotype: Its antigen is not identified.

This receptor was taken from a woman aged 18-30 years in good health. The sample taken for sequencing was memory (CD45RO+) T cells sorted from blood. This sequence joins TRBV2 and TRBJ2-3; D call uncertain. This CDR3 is CASKGGGNQYF. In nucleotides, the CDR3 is TGTGCCAGCAAGGGTGGTGGCAACCAGTATTTT.